The present entry profiles one T cell receptor (beta chain) with its context. The antigen remains unidentified. The V gene end was trimmed by 9 bases and the J gene end by 3 bases; junction bases not matched to a gene: 12. The CDR3 extends over 15 amino acids. The V gene's germline CDR1 is SNHLY and CDR2 FYNNEI. Sequencing was performed with immunoSEQ multiplex PCR; in TCRdb, only in-frame clones are kept and a portion is missing. The repertoire has over 200,000 clones, 88% of them found once; the top ten carry 2.9%. This sample was included in a study of cytomegalovirus exposure and HLA in healthy donors. General study points: Investigators reported 150 to 200 TCR beta chains as tied to cytomegalovirus. A later analysis found first-cohort TCR clusters tended to co-occur in the 90 to 150 validation repertoires. Many donors shared some public TCRs, even though most TCR sequences were rare.

Sequencing used PBMCs. The gene calls are TRBV2 and TRBJ2-3; 7 bases line up with TRBD1. The source of this sequence is a woman under 30 in good health and CMV-seronegative. The CDR3 protein is CASQSQGVLTDTQYF. The CDR3 region has the DNA TGTGCCAGTCAAAGTCAGGGGGTCCTGACAGATACGCAGTATTTT.